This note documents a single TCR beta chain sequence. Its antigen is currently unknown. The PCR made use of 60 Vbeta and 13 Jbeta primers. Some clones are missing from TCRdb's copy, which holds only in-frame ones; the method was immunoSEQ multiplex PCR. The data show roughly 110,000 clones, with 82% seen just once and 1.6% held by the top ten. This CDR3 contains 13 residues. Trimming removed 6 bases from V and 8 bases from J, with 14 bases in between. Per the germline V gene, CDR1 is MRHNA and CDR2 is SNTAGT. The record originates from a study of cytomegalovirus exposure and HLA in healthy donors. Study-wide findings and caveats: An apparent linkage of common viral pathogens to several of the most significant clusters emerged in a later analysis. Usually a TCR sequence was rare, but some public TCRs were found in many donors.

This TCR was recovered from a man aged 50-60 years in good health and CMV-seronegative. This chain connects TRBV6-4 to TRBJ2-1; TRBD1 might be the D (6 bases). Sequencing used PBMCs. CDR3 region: CASRGRGTDEQFF. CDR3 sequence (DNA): TGTGCCAGCAGGGGCAGGGGTACCGATGAGCAGTTCTTC.